A single sample is the source of the 13 T cell receptor beta chains below, sequenced in a study of blood T cell repertoires in COVID-19. Sequencing was performed with immunoSEQ multiplex PCR; in TCRdb, only in-frame clones are kept and a portion is missing. The sample lists 310,000 or so clones; around 90% were seen once. Sequencing used PBMCs or T cells enriched from blood (not recorded which). The source of these receptors is a woman younger than 30 who had recovered from COVID-19.

The chain carries TRBV7-2 and TRBJ1-5; possibly TRBD1 for D (6 bases). Germline assignment: CDR1 SGHTA and CDR2 FQGNSA. This CDR3 has 15 amino acids. Trimming took 5 bases from V and 0 from J, leaving 11 bases between them. Here the CDR3 DNA reads TGTGCCAGCAGCCCCGTGACAGGTAGCAATCAGCCCCAGCATTTT. Translated: CASSPVTGSNQPQHF. Filled out from reference TRBV7-2 and TRBJ1-5, the complete variable domain reads GAGVSQSPSNKVTEKGKDVELRCDPISGHTALYWYRQSLGQGLEFLIYFQGNSAPDKSGLPSDRFSAERTGGSVSTLTIQRTQQEDSAVYLCASSPVTGSNQPQHFGDGTRLSIL.

The gene calls are TRBV5-6 and TRBJ1-1; TRBD1 might be the D (6 bases). The CDR3 consists of 15 residues. V lost 5 bases, J lost 0 bases, and 14 bases lay in between. The V gene's germline CDR1 is SGHDT and CDR2 YYEEEE. The chain's CDR3 is CASRGGSMVNTEAFF. The DNA of the CDR3 is TGTGCCAGCAGAGGGGGTAGTATGGTGAACACTGAAGCTTTCTTT.

The chain carries TRBV19 and TRBJ2-7; a possible D gene is TRBD2 (5 bases). Deletions cut 3 bases from V and 0 bases from J, with 9 bases between. This CDR3 region has 14 residues. Germline assignment: CDR1 LNHDA and CDR2 SQIVND (reference sequence). DNA for the CDR3: TGTGCCAGTAGTATCAGTGGACTCTCCTACGAGCAGTACTTC. Its protein is CASSISGLSYEQYF.

This clone was counted only a few times. The rearrangement joins TRBV7-3 to TRBJ1-2, with 7 bases identical to TRBD1. The length of the CDR3 is 14 residues. Looked up from germline, CDR1 is SGHTA and CDR2 is FQGTGA. V lost 5 bases and J lost 0; bases outside the gene matches: 3. This chain's CDR3 is CASSPDRTNYGYTF. CDR3 DNA: TGTGCCAGCAGCCCGGACAGGACTAACTATGGCTACACCTTC.

The chain links TRBV5-5 to TRBJ1-4, with D uncertain. This CDR3 is built from 13 residues. The V gene lost 4 bases and the J gene lost 0 bases, with 4 bases spanning the gap. Germline CDR1 SGHKS, CDR2 YYEKEE (reference sequence). CDR3 protein: CASSPATNEKLFF. DNA of the CDR3: TGTGCCAGCAGCCCCGCAACTAATGAAAAACTGTTTTTT. Using reference TRBV5-5 and TRBJ1-4 for the parts outside the CDR3, the full variable domain is DAGVTQSPTHLIKTRGQQVTLRCSPISGHKSVSWYQQVLGQGPQFIFQYYEKEERGRGNFPDRFSARQFPNYSSELNVNALLLGDSALYLCASSPATNEKLFFGSGTQLSVL.

The chain uses TRBV5-1 and TRBJ2-3; 11 positions match TRBD1. Losses at the gene ends were 4 bases for V and 1 base for J; bases not matched to a gene: 8. The CDR3 contains 17 residues. The germline gives CDR1 SGHRS, CDR2 YFSETQ. CDR3 nucleotides: TGCGCCAGCAGCCGAGACCGGGACAGGGGGGGCACAGATACGCAGTATTTT. Translating it yields CASSRDRDRGGTDTQYF.

Turning to this clone: The sample holds other DNA sequences that translate to the same CDR3. The gene calls are TRBV3-1 (or the pseudogene TRBV3-2) and TRBJ1-5; a weak D match, TRBD1 (6 bases). The germline V and J ends were trimmed by 3 bases and 5 bases, with 8 bases remaining between them. Looked up from germline, CDR1 is LGHDT and CDR2 is YNNKEL (reference sequence). The CDR3 extends over 13 amino acids. The CDR3 DNA reads TGTGCCAGCAGCCAGGACAGAGATCAGCCCCAGCATTTT. Its translation is CASSQDRDQPQHF.

The CDR3 nucleotides read TGTGCCAGCAGCTTAGGACAGAGCTCCTACGAGCAGTACTTC. It yields the protein CASSLGQSSYEQYF. V gene TRBV7-9 combines with J gene TRBJ2-7; the D gene is possibly TRBD1 (5 bases). Trimming left V 1 base short and J 0 bases short, with 7 bases between. CDR3 length equals 14 residues. The germline V gene has CDR1 SEHNR and CDR2 FQNEAQ (reference sequence).

This rearrangement joins TRBV5-1 to TRBJ1-2, with D perhaps TRBD1 (5 bases). CDR3 size: 14 residues. V lost 1 base to trimming and J lost 8 bases, with 15 bases between them. Germline-derived CDR1 and CDR2 are SGHRS and YFSETQ. The CDR3, as DNA: TGCGCCAGCAGCTTGTACTCAGGGAAGACGGGCTACACCTTC. Protein sequence: CASSLYSGKTGYTF.

The CDR3 DNA follows: TGTGCCAGCAGCCCACGGGACAGGGTCGTAAACACTGAAGCTTTCTTT. Amino acid sequence: CASSPRDRVVNTEAFF. The chain joins TRBV7-8 to TRBJ1-1; 9 bases are a match to TRBD1. Trimming cost V 5 bases and J 2 bases; bases outside gene matches: 9. This CDR3 spans 16 amino acids. From germline, CDR1 is SGHVS and CDR2 FQNEAQ. Full variable domain (missing parts from reference TRBV7-8 and TRBJ1-1): GAGVSQSPRYKVAKRGQDVALRCDPISGHVSLFWYQQALGQGPEFLTYFQNEAQLDKSGLPSDRFFAERPEGSVSTLKIQRTQQEDSAVYLCASSPRDRVVNTEAFFGQGTRLTVV.

V is TRBV7-2 and J is TRBJ2-1, with 8 bases that match TRBD2. CDR3 length equals 15 residues. The germline CDR1 and CDR2 sequences are SGHTA and FQGNSA. V lost 4 bases to trimming and J lost 9 bases; unmatched junction nucleotides: 11. The CDR3 nucleotides are TGTGCCAGCAGCTCCGGGAGGGCCGCTTATGTTGAGCAGTTCTTC. Translating it yields CASSSGRAAYVEQFF. The entire variable domain, with the rest obtained from reference TRBV7-2 and TRBJ2-1, is as follows: GAGVSQSPSNKVTEKGKDVELRCDPISGHTALYWYRQSLGQGLEFLIYFQGNSAPDKSGLPSDRFSAERTGGSVSTLTIQRTQQEDSAVYLCASSSGRAAYVEQFFGPGTRLTVL.

In this sample, this clone turned up a few times. The chain uses TRBV28 and TRBJ2-7, with unresolved D. This CDR3 contains 13 residues. Per the germline V gene, CDR1 is MDHEN and CDR2 is SYDVKM. V lost 5 bases and J lost 2, with 10 bases in between. The CDR3 loop is CASSIESAYEQYF. CDR3 sequence (DNA): TGTGCCAGCAGTATTGAGTCTGCCTACGAGCAGTACTTC.

The chain employs TRBV13 and TRBJ2-7; 7 nucleotides match TRBD1. Trimming cost V 2 bases and J 0 bases; bases outside gene matches: 10. From germline, CDR1 is PRHDT and CDR2 FYEKMQ (reference sequence). The CDR3 totals 17 residues. CDR3 protein: CASSLSPRDSLSYEQYF. The CDR3 DNA reads as TGTGCCAGCAGCTTATCCCCCCGGGACAGTCTCTCCTACGAGCAGTACTTC.